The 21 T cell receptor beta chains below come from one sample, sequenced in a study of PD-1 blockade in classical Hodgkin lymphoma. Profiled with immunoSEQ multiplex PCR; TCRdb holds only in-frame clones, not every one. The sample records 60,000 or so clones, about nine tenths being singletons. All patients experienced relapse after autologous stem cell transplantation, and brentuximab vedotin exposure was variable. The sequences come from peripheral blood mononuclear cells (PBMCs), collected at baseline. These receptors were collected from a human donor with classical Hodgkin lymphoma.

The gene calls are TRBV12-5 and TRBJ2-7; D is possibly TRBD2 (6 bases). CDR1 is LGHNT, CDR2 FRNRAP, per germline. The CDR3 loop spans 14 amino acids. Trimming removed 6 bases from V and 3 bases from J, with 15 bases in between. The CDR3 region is CASGLWDLGYEQYF. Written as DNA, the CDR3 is TGTGCTAGTGGCCTATGGGACTTAGGCTACGAGCAGTACTTC.

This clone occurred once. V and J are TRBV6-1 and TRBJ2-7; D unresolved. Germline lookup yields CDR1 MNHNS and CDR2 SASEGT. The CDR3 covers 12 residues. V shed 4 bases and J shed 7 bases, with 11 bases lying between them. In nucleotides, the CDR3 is TGTGCCAGCAGTGCCCACACTTTGGAGCAGTACTTC. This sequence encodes CASSAHTLEQYF.

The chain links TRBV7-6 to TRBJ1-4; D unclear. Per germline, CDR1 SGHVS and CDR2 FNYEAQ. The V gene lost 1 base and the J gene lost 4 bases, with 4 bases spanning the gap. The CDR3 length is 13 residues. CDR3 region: CASSLGFNEKLFF. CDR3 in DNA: TGTGCCAGCAGCTTAGGGTTTAATGAAAAACTGTTTTTT.

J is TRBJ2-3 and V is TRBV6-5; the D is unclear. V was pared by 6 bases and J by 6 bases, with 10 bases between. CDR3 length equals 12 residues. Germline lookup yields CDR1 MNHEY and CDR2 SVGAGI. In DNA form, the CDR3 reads TGTGCCAGCAGCCGGGCTGCTGATACGCAGTATTTT. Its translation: CASSRAADTQYF.

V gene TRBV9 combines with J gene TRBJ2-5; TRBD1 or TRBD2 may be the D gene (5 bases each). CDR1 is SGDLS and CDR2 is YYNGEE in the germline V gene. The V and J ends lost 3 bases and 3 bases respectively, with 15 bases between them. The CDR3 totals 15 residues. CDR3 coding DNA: TGTGCCAGCAGCGAGCACGGGACGTCAAAAGAGACCCAGTACTTC. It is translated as CASSEHGTSKETQYF.

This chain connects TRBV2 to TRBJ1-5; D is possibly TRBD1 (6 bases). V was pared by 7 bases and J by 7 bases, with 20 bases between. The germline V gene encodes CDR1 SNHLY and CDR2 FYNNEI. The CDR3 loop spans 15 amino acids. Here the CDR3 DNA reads TGTGCCAGCACCAGAGACGGGGGGCCGTTACAGCCCCAGCATTTT. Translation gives CASTRDGGPLQPQHF.

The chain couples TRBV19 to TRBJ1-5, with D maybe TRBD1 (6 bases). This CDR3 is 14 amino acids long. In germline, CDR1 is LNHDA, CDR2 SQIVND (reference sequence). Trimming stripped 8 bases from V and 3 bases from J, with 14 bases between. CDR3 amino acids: CASGLRDTNQPQHF. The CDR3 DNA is TGTGCCAGTGGCCTCCGGGACACCAATCAGCCCCAGCATTTT. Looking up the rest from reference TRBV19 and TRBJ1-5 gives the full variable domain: DGGITQSPKYLFRKEGQNVTLSCEQNLNHDAMYWYRQDPGQGLRLIYYSQIVNDFQKGDIAEGYSVSREKKESFPLTVTSAQKNPTAFYLCASGLRDTNQPQHFGDGTRLSIL.

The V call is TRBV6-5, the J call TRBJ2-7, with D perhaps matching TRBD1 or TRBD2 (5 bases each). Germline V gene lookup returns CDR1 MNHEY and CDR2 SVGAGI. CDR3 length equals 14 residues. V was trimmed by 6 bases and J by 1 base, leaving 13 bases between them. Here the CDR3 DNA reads TGTGCCAGCAGCTCGGAGTGGGGGTCCTACGAGCAGTACTTC. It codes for CASSSEWGSYEQYF.

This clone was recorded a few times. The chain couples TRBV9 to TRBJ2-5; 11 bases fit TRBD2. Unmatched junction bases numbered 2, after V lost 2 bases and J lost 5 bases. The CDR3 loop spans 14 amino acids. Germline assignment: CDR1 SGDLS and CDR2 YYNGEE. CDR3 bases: TGTGCCAGCAGCGTTACTAGCGGGAGTGAGACCCAGTACTTC. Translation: CASSVTSGSETQYF.

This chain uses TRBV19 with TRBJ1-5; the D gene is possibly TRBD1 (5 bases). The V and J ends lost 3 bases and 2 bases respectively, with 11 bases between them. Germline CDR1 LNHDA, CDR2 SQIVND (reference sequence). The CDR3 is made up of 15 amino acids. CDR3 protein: CASSISQGRNQPQHF. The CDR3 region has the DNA TGTGCCAGTAGTATCAGTCAGGGTCGCAATCAGCCCCAGCATTTT.

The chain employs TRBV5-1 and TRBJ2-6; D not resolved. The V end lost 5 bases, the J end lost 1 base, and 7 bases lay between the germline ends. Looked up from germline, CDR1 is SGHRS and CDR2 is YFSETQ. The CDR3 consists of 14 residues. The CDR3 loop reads CASRKTSGANVLTF. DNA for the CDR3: TGCGCCAGCAGAAAAACTTCTGGGGCCAACGTCCTGACTTTC.

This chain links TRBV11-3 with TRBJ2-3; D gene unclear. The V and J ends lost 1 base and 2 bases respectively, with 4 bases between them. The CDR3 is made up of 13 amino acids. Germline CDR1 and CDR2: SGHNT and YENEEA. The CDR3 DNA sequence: TGTGCCAGCAGCTTAGGGGTCACAGATACGCAGTATTTT. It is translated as CASSLGVTDTQYF.

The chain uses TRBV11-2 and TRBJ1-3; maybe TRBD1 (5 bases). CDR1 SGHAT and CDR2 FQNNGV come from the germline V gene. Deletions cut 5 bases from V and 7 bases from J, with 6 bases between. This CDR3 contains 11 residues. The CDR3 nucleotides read TGTGCCAGCAGCCGGGGGAACACCATATATTTT. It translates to CASSRGNTIYF.

This CDR3 is CASSPFEGDGNIQYF. CDR3 bases: TGTGCCAGCTCACCATTCGAGGGTGACGGAAACATTCAGTACTTC. The V call is TRBV18, the J call TRBJ2-4; a possible D gene is TRBD2 (5 bases). This CDR3 has 15 amino acids. V was shortened by 2 bases and J by 6 bases, with 14 bases between the two germline ends. Germline V lookup: CDR1 KGHSH, CDR2 LQKENI.

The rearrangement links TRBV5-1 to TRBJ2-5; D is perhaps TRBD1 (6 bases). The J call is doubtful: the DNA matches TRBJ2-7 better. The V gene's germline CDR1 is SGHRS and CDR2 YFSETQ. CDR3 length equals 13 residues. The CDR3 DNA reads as TGCGCCAGCAGCTGGGACACCAAATACGAGCAGTACTTC. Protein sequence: CASSWDTKYEQYF.

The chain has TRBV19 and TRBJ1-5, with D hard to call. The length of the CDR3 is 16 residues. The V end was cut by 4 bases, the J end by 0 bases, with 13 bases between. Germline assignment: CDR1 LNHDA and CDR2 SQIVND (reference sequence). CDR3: CASSKRTVYSNQPQHF. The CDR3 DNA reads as TGTGCCAGTAGTAAACGGACGGTTTATAGCAATCAGCCCCAGCATTTT.

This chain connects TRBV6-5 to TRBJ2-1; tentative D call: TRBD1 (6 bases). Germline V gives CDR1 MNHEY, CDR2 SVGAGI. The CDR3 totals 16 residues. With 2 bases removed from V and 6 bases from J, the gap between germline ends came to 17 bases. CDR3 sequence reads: CASSYAEPSRGNEQFF. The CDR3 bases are TGTGCCAGCAGTTACGCAGAACCTTCCAGGGGCAATGAGCAGTTCTTC.

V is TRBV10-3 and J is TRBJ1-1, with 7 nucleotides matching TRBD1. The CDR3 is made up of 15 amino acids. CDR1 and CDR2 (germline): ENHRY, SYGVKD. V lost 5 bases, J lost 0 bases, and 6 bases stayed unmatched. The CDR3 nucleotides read TGTGCCATCAGTCAAGGGACAGTAATGAACACTGAAGCTTTCTTT. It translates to CAISQGTVMNTEAFF.

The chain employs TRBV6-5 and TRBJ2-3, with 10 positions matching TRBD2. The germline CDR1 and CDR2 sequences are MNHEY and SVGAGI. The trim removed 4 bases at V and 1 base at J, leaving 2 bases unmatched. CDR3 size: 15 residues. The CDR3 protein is CASSFLAGGTDTQYF. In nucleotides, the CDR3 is TGTGCCAGCAGTTTCCTAGCGGGAGGCACAGATACGCAGTATTTT.

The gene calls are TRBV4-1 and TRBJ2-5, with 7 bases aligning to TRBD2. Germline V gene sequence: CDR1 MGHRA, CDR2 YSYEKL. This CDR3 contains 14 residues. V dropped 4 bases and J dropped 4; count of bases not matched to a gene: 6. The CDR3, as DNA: TGCGCCAGCAGCCCACAGCGGGAAATAGAGACCCAGTACTTC. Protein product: CASSPQREIETQYF.

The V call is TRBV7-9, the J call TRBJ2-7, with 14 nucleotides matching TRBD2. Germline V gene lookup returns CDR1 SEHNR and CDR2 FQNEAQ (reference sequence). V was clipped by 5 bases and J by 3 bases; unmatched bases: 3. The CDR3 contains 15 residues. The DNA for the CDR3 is TGTGCCAGCAGCATCGGACTAGCGGGAGGCTACGAGCAGTACTTC. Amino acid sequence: CASSIGLAGGYEQYF.